This T cell receptor (beta chain) appears in the sequencing data of a study of blood T cell repertoires in COVID-19. Study as a whole: PBMCs, B-cell-depleted T cells, or T cells were the source of the cDNA or gDNA that made up the material.

Assay used: immunoSEQ multiplex PCR; TCRdb lists only in-frame clones, some missing. This sample has around 150,000 clones, with approximately 80% found just once. Germline values: CDR1 KGHSH, CDR2 LQKENI. The CDR3 is 14 amino acids. The V and J ends lost 4 bases and 5 bases, in that order; junction bases with no gene match: 1. The J gene is TRBJ2-2, the V gene TRBV18; 10 bases line up with TRBD1. The sequence was obtained from a woman of 80 years or more with acute or convalescent COVID-19. Sequencing was done on a sample of peripheral blood. The CDR3 nucleotides read TGTGCCAGCTCACAGGGACAGGGGACCGGGGAGCTGTTTTTT. Protein product: CASSQGQGTGELFF.